This T cell receptor beta chain was obtained from a study of radiotherapy plus CTLA-4 blockade in lung cancer. General study points: Expansion of tumor-derived TCR clones was observed in blood after radiotherapy plus ipilimumab.

On this clone: Its matching antigen is unknown.

Here immunoSEQ multiplex PCR was the method, and the copy in TCRdb shows in-frame clones only, minus some. The sample gives some 110,000 clones, 90% of which show up once; 5.5% to 8.5% is in the top ten. CDR1 and CDR2 from the germline V gene are LNHDA and SQIVND (reference sequence). The CDR3 covers 15 residues. Trimming removed 0 bases at V and 4 bases at J, with 11 bases between. The V gene is TRBV19, the J gene TRBJ2-3; the D gene is possibly TRBD2 (5 bases). This receptor was obtained from a human donor with non-small cell lung cancer that progressed on radiotherapy plus ipilimumab. The sequenced sample was peripheral blood, obtained from a patient treated with radiotherapy plus ipilimumab. The CDR3 loop reads CASSIDSGRADTQYF. Here the CDR3 DNA reads TGTGCCAGTAGTATAGATTCCGGGCGGGCAGATACGCAGTATTTT.